The clone carrying this TCR beta chain has only a few counts. What it recognizes is unknown. V lost 1 base to trimming and J lost 0 bases; unmatched junction nucleotides: 5. This CDR3 is 17 amino acids long. Germline V gives CDR1 MNHEY, CDR2 SMNVEV (reference sequence). Using constant-segment primers, 5'RACE produced TCR alpha and TCR beta cDNA libraries carrying sample barcodes and UMIs. TCRdb reanalysed the 5' RACE reads using MiXCR and keeps one entry per CDR3 protein. In the table there are 350,000 or so distinct CDR3 sequences, 20% to 25% of which are singletons. These data originate in a study of T-cell memory formation after mild COVID-19. As for the study in general: Most TCR clusters belonged to a single donor. General study findings and limits: Cross-reactive memory seemingly joined, as some responding clones were found in pre-infection memory. Nothing confirmed that second-wave clones peaking on day 37 were specific for SARS-CoV-2.

Material: PBMCs or a T cell subset sorted from them (not recorded which). The clonotype comes from a man aged 18-30 years who had mild COVID-19 (a few samples of this study predate the infection). Cell type and time point are not known. The chain links TRBV27 to TRBJ1-1; 10 bases agree with TRBD1. DNA of the CDR3: TGTGCCAGCAGTTTATGGGGGACAGGGGCCGTGAACACTGAAGCTTTCTTT. Protein: CASSLWGTGAVNTEAFF.